The entry below describes one TCR beta chain. The target antigen is unknown. This PCR relied on a set of 60 Vbeta primers and 13 Jbeta primers. TCRdb's table, derived via immunoSEQ multiplex PCR, lists solely in-frame clones and lacks some. The table records 90,000 to 120,000 clones, around 80% of them present only once. The source of the sample is a study of cytomegalovirus exposure and HLA in healthy donors. Study observations and caveats: Reported findings show TCR beta sequences accurately forecast HLA-A and HLA-B alleles in most subjects. A later analysis found most CMV-associated TCR beta chains apparently HLA-restricted.

Per germline, CDR1 MGHRA and CDR2 YSYEKL. The CDR3 has 16 residues. Trimming removed 3 bases from V and 3 bases from J; junction bases left unmatched: 4. Sequenced sample: PBMCs. The chain couples TRBV4-1 to TRBJ2-7, with 14 bases aligning to TRBD2. This TCR was sampled from a woman between 40 and 55 years old in good health and CMV-seronegative. CDR3 nucleotides: TGCGCCAGCAGCCAGGAGGGACTAGCGGGAGACTACGAGCAGTACTTC. As protein: CASSQEGLAGDYEQYF.